A selection of T cell receptor beta chains follows, all from one sample in a study of PD-L1 blockade in urothelial cancer. The repertoire was sequenced with immunoSEQ multiplex PCR; TCRdb's copy has only in-frame clones and lacks some. The sample gives fewer than 75,000 clones, approximately 87% of which show up once; 3.5% to 5.5% is in the top ten. The starting material was PBMCs, obtained around atezolizumab (anti-PD-L1) treatment. The receptor source for this set is a man between 65 and 79 years old with urothelial cancer. CDR3s leave out the opening cysteine and the closing phenylalanine or tryptophan. Fields, in order: J gene, V gene, CDR3 protein.

j_gene: TRBJ1-4
v_gene: TRBV11-2
CDR3aa: ASSPGLTNEKLF

j_gene: TRBJ1-1
v_gene: TRBV21-1
CDR3aa: ASSKVVEKGRTEAF

j_gene: TRBJ2-1
v_gene: TRBV5-1
CDR3aa: ASSLNPGLAGGSSYNEQF

j_gene: TRBJ1-5
v_gene: TRBV10-3
CDR3aa: ATGYDSQPQH

j_gene: TRBJ2-6
v_gene: TRBV10-3
CDR3aa: AISLPSSGANVLT

j_gene: TRBJ2-1
v_gene: TRBV5-6
CDR3aa: ASSLPPGVAVDEQF

j_gene: TRBJ2-5
v_gene: TRBV5-1
CDR3aa: ASSHGQGAETQY

j_gene: TRBJ2-7
v_gene: TRBV4-1
CDR3aa: ASSQDPGRGQVYEQY

j_gene: TRBJ1-5
v_gene: TRBV14
CDR3aa: ASSQDQNQPQH

j_gene: TRBJ2-7
v_gene: TRBV5-1
CDR3aa: ASSTGQGEQY

j_gene: TRBJ1-1
v_gene: TRBV28
CDR3aa: ASSLGRGFMNTEAF

j_gene: TRBJ2-3
v_gene: TRBV25-1
CDR3aa: ASSGGQLKLDTQY

j_gene: TRBJ2-1
v_gene: TRBV9
CDR3aa: ASSVFSPQASGHNEQF

j_gene: TRBJ2-1
v_gene: TRBV6-6
CDR3aa: ASSSTSVEQF

j_gene: TRBJ1-4
v_gene: TRBV7-2
CDR3aa: ASSLGATGGPKLF

j_gene: TRBJ1-2
v_gene: TRBV9
CDR3aa: ASSPTGTNYGYT

j_gene: TRBJ1-5
v_gene: TRBV7-2
CDR3aa: ASSLNSRQINQPQH

j_gene: TRBJ2-5
v_gene: TRBV10-2
CDR3aa: ASSEARLAGGVETQY

j_gene: TRBJ1-1
v_gene: TRBV5-1
CDR3aa: ASSYQQGLGTEAF

j_gene: TRBJ2-7
v_gene: TRBV6-1
CDR3aa: ASSEAPVYEQY

j_gene: TRBJ1-1
v_gene: TRBV7-3
CDR3aa: ASSLTGRNTEAF

j_gene: TRBJ2-5
v_gene: TRBV5-5
CDR3aa: ASSLSVEETQY